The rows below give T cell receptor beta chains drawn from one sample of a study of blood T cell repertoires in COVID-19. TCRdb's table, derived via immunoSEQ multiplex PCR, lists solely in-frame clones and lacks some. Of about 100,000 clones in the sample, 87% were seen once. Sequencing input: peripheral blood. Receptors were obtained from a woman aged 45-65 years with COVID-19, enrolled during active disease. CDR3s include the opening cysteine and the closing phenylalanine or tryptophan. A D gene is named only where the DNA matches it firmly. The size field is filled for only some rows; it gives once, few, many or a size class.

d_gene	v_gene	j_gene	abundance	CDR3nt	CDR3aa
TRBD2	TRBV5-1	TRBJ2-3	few	TGCGCCAGCAGCTTGGGACCGGGGGGTGGCACAGATACGCAGTATTTT	CASSLGPGGGTDTQYF
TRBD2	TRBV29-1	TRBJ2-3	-	TGCAGCGCTATCTTGGCTAGCGGCGCAGATACGCAGTATTTT	CSAILASGADTQYF
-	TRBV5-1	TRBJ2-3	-	TGCGCCAGCAGCCCGGTCCCATCCCCCCCAGATACGCAGTATTTT	CASSPVPSPPDTQYF
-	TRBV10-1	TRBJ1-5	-	TGCGCCAGCAGTGAGGCAGGCGTCAATCAGCCCCAGCATTTT	CASSEAGVNQPQHF
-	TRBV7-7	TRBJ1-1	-	TGTGCCAGCAGCTTAGACATGAACACTGAAGCTTTCTTT	CASSLDMNTEAFF
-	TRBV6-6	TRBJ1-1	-	TGTGCCAGCAGTCCGGGGAACACTGAAGCTTTCTTT	CASSPGNTEAFF
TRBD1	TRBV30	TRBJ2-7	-	TGTGCCTGGAGTATTCAGGGGGCTTACTACGAGCAGTACTTC	CAWSIQGAYYEQYF
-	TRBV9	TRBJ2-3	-	TGTGCCAGCTCGAACACAGGACAGTTATTCACAGATACGCAGTATTTT	CASSNTGQLFTDTQYF
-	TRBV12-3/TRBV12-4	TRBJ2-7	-	TGTGCCAGCGGACCACAGGGAACCTACGAGCAGTACTTC	CASGPQGTYEQYF
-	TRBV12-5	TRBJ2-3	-	TGTGCTAGTGGTTTGTTCAGCGGTGCCACAGATACGCAGTATTTT	CASGLFSGATDTQYF
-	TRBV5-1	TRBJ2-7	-	TGCGCCAGCAGCTTGCCCCCCCCCTTTCACGAGCAGTACTTC	CASSLPPPFHEQYF
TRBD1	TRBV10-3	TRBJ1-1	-	TGTGCCTCCAAAGGACAGGGGGCGGCTGAAGCTTTCTTT	CASKGQGAAEAFF
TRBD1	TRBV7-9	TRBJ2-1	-	TGTGCCAGCAGCCACCGGGACAGGGAATCCCATGAGCAGTTCTTC	CASSHRDRESHEQFF
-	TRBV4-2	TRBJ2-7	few	TGTGCCAGCAGCGGTGAACTAGGCTCCTACGAGCAGTACTTC	CASSGELGSYEQYF
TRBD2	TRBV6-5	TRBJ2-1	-	TGTGCCAGCAGTTACTCGCGGGGGGATGGCTACAATGAGCAGTTCTTC	CASSYSRGDGYNEQFF
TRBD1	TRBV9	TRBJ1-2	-	TGTGCCAGCAGCCCGGGACAGGGGGCGTATGGCTACACCTTC	CASSPGQGAYGYTF
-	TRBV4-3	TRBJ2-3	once	TGCGCCAGCAGCCAAGATCATGGGCGGGGAGCGCAGTATTTT	CASSQDHGRGAQYF
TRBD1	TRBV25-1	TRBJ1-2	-	TGTGCCAGCAGTGAATATGGACAGGGAGAGGATGGCTACACCTTC	CASSEYGQGEDGYTF
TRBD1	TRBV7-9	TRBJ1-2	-	TGTGCCAGCAGCTTCCAACGGACAGGGGCTGGCTACACCTTC	CASSFQRTGAGYTF
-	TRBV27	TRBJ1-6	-	TGTGCCAGCAGTGGTAGGAGCTCCTATAATTCACCCCTCCACTTT	CASSGRSSYNSPLHF
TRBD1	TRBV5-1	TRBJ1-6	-	TGCGCCAGCAGCTCCGCACGGACAGGGTCCAATTCACCCCTCCACTTT	CASSSARTGSNSPLHF
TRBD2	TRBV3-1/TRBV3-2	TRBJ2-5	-	TGTGCCAGCAGCCAAGTGGCTAGCGGAGGGGAGACCCAGTACTTC	CASSQVASGGETQYF
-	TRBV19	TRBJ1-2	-	TGTGCCAGTAGTAGTGCAGGGTATGGCTACACCTTC	CASSSAGYGYTF
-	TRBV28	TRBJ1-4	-	TGTGCCAGCAGTTTGCCACAGGGCCATGAAAAACTGTTTTTT	CASSLPQGHEKLFF
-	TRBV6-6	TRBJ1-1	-	TGTGCCAGCAGTTACCCCGAGCGGCAGCTTTTCGCTTTCTTT	CASSYPERQLFAFF
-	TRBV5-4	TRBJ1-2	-	TGTGCCAGCAGCTTGGACAGGGTGGAGGGCTACACCTTC	CASSLDRVEGYTF
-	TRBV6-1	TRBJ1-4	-	TGTGCCAGCAGTGAATTGGCAGGGACAAATGAAAAACTGTTTTTT	CASSELAGTNEKLFF
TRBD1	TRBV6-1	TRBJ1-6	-	TGTGCCAGCAGTGAAGCGGGGACAGGGGGCTATTCACCCCTCCACTTT	CASSEAGTGGYSPLHF
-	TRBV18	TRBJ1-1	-	TGTGCCAGCTCACAGACAGGTTCGAACACTGAAGCTTTCTTT	CASSQTGSNTEAFF
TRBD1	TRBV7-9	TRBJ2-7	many	TGTGCCAGCAGCGGGCCGTGGGACAGCTCCTACGAGCAGTACTTC	CASSGPWDSSYEQYF
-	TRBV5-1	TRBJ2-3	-	TGCGCCAGCAGCCCTACCTTGGGCGGGGAGGCAGATACGCAGTATTTT	CASSPTLGGEADTQYF
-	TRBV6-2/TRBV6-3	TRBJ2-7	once	TGTGCCAGCAGTTACTCCGACAGCACCTACGAGCAGTACTTC	CASSYSDSTYEQYF
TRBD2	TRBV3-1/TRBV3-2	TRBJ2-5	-	TGTGCCAGCAGCCAAGAGGATGACGGGGGGGCGTGGGAGACCCAGTACTTC	CASSQEDDGGAWETQYF
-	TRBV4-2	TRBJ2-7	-	TGTGCCAGCAGCCAAGACAGGGACTACGAGCAGTACTTC	CASSQDRDYEQYF
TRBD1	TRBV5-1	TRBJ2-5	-	TGCGCCAGCAGCTTGGGGCAGGGGGAGGAGACCCAGTACTTC	CASSLGQGEETQYF
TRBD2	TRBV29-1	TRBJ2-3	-	TGCAGCGTGAGTAGCGGGGGCCTGATAGATACGCAGTATTTT	CSVSSGGLIDTQYF
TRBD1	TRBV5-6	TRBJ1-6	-	TGTGCCAGCAGCTTGGACCGTGGACAGGGGAGCTATAATTCACCCCTCCACTTT	CASSLDRGQGSYNSPLHF
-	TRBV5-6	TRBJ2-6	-	TGTGCCAGCAGCTTGACGGAGTCTGGGGCCAACGTCCTGACTTTC	CASSLTESGANVLTF
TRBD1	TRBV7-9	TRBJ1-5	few	TGTGCCAGCAGTCTACAGGGGAATCAGCCCCAGCATTTT	CASSLQGNQPQHF
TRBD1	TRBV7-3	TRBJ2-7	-	TGTGCCAGCAGCCGACAGGGGGAGGTAAGGGAGCAGTACTTC	CASSRQGEVREQYF
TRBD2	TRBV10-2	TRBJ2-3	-	TGCGCCAGCAGAGCGGGACTAGCGGGGGTCGATACGCAGTATTTT	CASRAGLAGVDTQYF
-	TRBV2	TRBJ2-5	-	TGTGCCAGCAGCCTTCAAGAGACCCAGTACTTC	CASSLQETQYF
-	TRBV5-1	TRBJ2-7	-	TGCGCCAGCAGCTTAGGAGGGGCCTCCCCCGTCGGGGAGCAGTACTTC	CASSLGGASPVGEQYF
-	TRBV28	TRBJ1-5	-	TGTGCCAGCAGTCTCCTCAATCAGCCCCAGCATTTT	CASSLLNQPQHF
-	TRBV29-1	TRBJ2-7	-	TGCAGCGTTGCGACAAGAACCTACGAGCAGTACTTC	CSVATRTYEQYF
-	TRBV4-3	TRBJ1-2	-	TGCGCCAGCAGCCGACCAGGGGAGGGTAACTATGGCTACACCTTC	CASSRPGEGNYGYTF